The 5 T cell receptor beta chains below were found in one sample sequenced in a study of blood T cell repertoires in COVID-19. Generated by immunoSEQ multiplex PCR, the TCRdb table keeps only in-frame clones and is missing some. The table shows approximately 200,000 clones, with 82% occurring only once. The sample taken for sequencing was PBMCs or T cells enriched from blood (not recorded which). The receptors originated from a man in his forties who had recovered from COVID-19.

The rearrangement joins TRBV6-1 to TRBJ2-2; D is ambiguous. Trimming left V 1 base short and J 7 bases short, with 10 bases between. Germline V gene sequence: CDR1 MNHNS, CDR2 SASEGT. This CDR3 has 14 residues. This chain's CDR3 is CASSEETVSGELFF. DNA for the CDR3: TGTGCCAGCAGTGAAGAAACAGTAAGCGGGGAGCTGTTTTTT.

This rearrangement joins TRBV5-1 to TRBJ2-4, with 7 bases fitting TRBD1. Trimming took 2 bases from V and 6 from J; bases not matched to a gene: 2. Germline CDR1 and CDR2: SGHRS and YFSETQ. This CDR3 has 13 residues. The CDR3 loop is CASSFAGGNIQYF. CDR3 DNA: TGCGCCAGCAGCTTTGCAGGGGGAAACATTCAGTACTTC. The variable domain in full, completed from reference TRBV5-1 and TRBJ2-4, reads KAGVTQTPRYLIKTRGQQVTLSCSPISGHRSVSWYQQTPGQGLQFLFEYFSETQRNKGNFPGRFSGRQFSNSRSEMNVSTLELGDSALYLCASSFAGGNIQYFGAGTRLSVL.

The table lists this clone with many counts. The chain joins TRBV19 to TRBJ1-1, with D possibly TRBD1 on 5 matching bases. This CDR3 region has 14 residues. With 5 bases removed from V and 3 bases from J, the gap between germline ends came to 13 bases. Germline CDR1 and CDR2: LNHDA and SQIVND (reference sequence). In nucleotides, the CDR3 is TGTGCCAGTAGTTGGGCCGGGGGGGACACTGAAGCTTTCTTT. Encoded protein: CASSWAGGDTEAFF.

This sequence joins TRBV6-2 or TRBV6-3 and TRBJ2-1; possible D gene TRBD2, 6 bases. CDR3 length: 15 amino acids. V was trimmed by 6 bases and J by 7 bases, leaving 19 bases between them. Germline CDR1 is MNHEY and CDR2 is SVGEGT. The CDR3 DNA follows: TGTGCCAGCAGCCCAACTCGGGACTTCCGTAATGAGCAGTTCTTC. Its protein product is CASSPTRDFRNEQFF.

The V gene is TRBV7-2, the J gene TRBJ1-2; 7 bases agree with TRBD1. Germline CDR1 reads SGHTA; CDR2 reads FQGNSA. CDR3 size: 13 residues. Trimming took 5 bases from V and 8 from J; bases not matched to a gene: 8. CDR3 region: CASSRDRVGGYTF. For the CDR3, the DNA is TGTGCCAGCAGCCGTGACAGGGTGGGAGGCTACACCTTC.